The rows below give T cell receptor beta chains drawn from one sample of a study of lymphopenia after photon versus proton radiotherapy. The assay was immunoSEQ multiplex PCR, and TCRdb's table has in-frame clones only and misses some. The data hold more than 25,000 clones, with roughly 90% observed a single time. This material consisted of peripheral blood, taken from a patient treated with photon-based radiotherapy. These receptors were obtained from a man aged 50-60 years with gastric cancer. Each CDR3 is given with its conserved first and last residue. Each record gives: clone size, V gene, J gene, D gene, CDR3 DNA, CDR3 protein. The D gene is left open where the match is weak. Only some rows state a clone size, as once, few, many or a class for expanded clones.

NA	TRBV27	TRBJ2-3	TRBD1	TGTGCCAGCAGACTGACAGGGGCAGTGGGCACAGATACGCAGTATTTT	CASRLTGAVGTDTQYF
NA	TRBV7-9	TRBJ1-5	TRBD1	TGTGCCAGCAGGGGGACAGGTTCTCAGCCCCAGCATTTT	CASRGTGSQPQHF
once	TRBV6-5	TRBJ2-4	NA	TGTGCCAGCAGTTACGAGTTCCCAGCCAAAAACATTCAGTACTTC	CASSYEFPAKNIQYF
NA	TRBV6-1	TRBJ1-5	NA	TGTGCCAGCAGTGAGAGGGGGAGTCAGCCCCAGCATTTT	CASSERGSQPQHF
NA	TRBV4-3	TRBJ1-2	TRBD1	TGCGCCAGCAGCCAATTGATAGGGACAGGCTATGGCTACACCTTC	CASSQLIGTGYGYTF
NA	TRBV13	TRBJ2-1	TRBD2	TGTGCCAGCAGCCCGCGGGGGGGCCGAGAGCAGTTCTTC	CASSPRGGREQFF
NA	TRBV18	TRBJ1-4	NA	TGTGCCAGCTCGACCAGCAGGGGAGCTAATGAAAAACTGTTTTTT	CASSTSRGANEKLFF
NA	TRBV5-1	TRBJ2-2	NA	TGCGCCAGCACCGTCGGGACCGAGAACACCGGGGAGCTGTTTTTT	CASTVGTENTGELFF
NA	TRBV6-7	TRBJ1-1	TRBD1	TGTGCCAGCATTCAATTGCAGGGGGTGAGAATTTCGGACACTGAAGCTTTCTTT	CASIQLQGVRISDTEAFF
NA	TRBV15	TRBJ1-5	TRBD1	TGTGCCACCAGCGCGCAACAGGGGGTCCTGAGTCAGCCCCAGCATTTT	CATSAQQGVLSQPQHF
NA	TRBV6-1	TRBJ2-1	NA	TGTGCCAGCCATGTGATGCCAGGGGGGTACAATGAGCAGTTCTTC	CASHVMPGGYNEQFF
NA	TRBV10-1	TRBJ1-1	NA	TGCGCCAGCAGTGCTCACAGGGCCAACACTGAAGCTTTCTTT	CASSAHRANTEAFF
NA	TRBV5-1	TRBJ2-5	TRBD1	TGCGCCAGCAGGGACTACAGGGGGTTATCGGAGACCCAGTACTTC	CASRDYRGLSETQYF
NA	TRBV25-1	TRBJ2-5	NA	TGTGCCAGCAGTGACCCAGGGAGCCACCAAGAGACCCAGTACTTC	CASSDPGSHQETQYF
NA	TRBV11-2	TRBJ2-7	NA	TGTGCCAGCAGCTTTACTTCCGGGACGGTGTCCTACGAGCAGTACTTC	CASSFTSGTVSYEQYF
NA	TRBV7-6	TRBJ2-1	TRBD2	TGTGCCAGCAGCTTAGAGGCCAGCGGGGGGGCCAAAAATGAGCAGTTCTTC	CASSLEASGGAKNEQFF